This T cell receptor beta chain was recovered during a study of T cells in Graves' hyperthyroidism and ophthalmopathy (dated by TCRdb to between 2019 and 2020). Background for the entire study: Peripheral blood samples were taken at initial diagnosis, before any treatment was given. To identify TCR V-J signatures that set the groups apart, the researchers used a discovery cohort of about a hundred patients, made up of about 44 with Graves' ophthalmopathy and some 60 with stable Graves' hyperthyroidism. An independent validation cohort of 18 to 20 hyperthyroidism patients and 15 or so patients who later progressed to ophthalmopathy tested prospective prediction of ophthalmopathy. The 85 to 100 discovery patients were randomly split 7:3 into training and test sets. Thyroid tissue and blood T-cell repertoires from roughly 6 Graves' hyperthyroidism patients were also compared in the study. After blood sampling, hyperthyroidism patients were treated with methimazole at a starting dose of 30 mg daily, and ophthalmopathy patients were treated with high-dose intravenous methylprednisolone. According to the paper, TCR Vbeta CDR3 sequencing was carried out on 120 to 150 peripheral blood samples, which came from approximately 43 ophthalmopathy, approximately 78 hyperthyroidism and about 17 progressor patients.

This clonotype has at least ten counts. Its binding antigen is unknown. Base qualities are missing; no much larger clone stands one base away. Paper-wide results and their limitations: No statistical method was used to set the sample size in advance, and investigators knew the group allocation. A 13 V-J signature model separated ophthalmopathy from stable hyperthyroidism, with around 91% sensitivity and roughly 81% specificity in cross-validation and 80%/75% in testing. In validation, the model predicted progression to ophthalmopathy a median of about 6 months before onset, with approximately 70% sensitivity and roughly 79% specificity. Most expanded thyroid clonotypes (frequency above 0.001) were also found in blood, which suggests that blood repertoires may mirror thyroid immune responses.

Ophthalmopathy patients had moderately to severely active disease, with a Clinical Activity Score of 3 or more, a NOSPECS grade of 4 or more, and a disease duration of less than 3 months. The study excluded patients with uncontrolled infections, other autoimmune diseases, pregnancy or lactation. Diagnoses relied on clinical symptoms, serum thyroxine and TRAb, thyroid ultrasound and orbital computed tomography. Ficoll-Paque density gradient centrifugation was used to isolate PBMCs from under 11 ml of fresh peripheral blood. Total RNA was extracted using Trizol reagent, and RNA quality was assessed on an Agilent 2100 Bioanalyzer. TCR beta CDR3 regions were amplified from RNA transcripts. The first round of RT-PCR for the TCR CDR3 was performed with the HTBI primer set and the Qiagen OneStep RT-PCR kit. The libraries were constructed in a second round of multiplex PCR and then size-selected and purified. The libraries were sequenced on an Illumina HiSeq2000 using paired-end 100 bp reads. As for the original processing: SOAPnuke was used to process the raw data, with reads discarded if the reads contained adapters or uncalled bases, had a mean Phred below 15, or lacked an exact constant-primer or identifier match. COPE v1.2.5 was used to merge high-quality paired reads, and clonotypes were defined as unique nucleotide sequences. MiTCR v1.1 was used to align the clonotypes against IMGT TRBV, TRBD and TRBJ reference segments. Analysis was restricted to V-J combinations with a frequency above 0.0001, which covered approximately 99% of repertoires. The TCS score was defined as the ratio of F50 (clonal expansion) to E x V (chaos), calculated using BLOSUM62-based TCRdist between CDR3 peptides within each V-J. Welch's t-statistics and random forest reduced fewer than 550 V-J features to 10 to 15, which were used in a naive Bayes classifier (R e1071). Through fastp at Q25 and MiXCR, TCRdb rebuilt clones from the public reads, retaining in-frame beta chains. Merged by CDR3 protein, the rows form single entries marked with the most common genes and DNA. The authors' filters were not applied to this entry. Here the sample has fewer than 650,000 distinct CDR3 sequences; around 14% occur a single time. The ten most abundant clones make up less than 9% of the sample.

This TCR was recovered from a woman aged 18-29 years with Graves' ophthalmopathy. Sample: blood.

CDR3 protein: CASSQTQGAGEQYF. The DNA is as follows: TGTGCCAGCAGCCAAACCCAGGGGGCGGGGGAGCAGTACTTC. The V gene is TRBV3-1 and the J gene is TRBJ2-7; 8 bases in between match TRBD1. For CDR1 and CDR2, the germline V gene (reference sequence) lists LGHDT and YNNKEL. For this chain, trimming is 2 bases at the V end and 7 bases at the J end, and the number of junction bases without a gene match is 7. Measured from the cysteine to the phenylalanine, the CDR3 is 14 residues long. Here the CDR3 DNA is all that survives: 42 bases in frame from base 1.